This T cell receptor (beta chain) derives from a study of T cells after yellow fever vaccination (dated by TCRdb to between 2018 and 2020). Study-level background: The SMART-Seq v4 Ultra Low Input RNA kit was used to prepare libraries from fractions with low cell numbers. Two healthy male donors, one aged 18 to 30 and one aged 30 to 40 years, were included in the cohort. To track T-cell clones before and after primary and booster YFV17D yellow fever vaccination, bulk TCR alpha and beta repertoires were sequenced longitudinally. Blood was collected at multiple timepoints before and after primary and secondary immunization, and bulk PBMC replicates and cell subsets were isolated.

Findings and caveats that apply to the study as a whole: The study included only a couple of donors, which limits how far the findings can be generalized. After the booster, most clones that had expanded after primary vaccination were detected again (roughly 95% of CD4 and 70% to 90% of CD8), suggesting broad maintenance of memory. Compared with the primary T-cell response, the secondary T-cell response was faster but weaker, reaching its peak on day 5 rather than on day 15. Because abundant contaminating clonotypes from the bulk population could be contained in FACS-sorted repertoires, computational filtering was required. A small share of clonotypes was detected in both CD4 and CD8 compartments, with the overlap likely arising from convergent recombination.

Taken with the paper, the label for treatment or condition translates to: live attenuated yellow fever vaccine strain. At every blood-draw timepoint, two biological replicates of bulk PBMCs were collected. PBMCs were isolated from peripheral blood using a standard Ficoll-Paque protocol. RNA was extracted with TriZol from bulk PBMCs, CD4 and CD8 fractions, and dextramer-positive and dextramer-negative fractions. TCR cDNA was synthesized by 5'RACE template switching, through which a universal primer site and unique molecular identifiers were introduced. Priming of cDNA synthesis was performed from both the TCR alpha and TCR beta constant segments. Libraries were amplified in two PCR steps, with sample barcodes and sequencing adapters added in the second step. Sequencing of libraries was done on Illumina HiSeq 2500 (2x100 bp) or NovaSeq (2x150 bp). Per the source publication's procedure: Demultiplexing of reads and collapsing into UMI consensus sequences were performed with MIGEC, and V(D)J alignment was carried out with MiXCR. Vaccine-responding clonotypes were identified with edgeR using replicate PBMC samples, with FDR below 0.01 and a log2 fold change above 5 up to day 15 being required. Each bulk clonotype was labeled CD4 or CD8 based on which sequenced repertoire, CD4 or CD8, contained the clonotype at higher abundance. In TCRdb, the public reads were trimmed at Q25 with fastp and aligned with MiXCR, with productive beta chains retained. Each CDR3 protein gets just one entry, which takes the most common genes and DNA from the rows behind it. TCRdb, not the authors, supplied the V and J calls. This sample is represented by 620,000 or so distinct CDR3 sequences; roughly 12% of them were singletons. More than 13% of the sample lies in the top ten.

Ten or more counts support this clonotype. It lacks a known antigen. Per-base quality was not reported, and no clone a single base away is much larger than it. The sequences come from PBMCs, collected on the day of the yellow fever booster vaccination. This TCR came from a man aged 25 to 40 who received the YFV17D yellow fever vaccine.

At the DNA level, the sequence is TGTGCCAGCGCCTCGAGGGGGACTATGAGTGAGCAGTTCTTC. This sequence encodes CASASRGTMSEQFF. This receptor chain uses TRBV7-2 and TRBJ2-1; the D gene is perhaps TRBD2, on 7 matching bases. The germline ends are 20 bases apart after V is trimmed by 8 bases and J by 9 bases. In the germline V gene, CDR1 corresponds to SGHTA and CDR2 to FQGNSA. Its CDR3 holds 14 amino acids, cysteine through phenylalanine. The entry retains the CDR3 DNA only, 42 bases that are in frame from base 1.